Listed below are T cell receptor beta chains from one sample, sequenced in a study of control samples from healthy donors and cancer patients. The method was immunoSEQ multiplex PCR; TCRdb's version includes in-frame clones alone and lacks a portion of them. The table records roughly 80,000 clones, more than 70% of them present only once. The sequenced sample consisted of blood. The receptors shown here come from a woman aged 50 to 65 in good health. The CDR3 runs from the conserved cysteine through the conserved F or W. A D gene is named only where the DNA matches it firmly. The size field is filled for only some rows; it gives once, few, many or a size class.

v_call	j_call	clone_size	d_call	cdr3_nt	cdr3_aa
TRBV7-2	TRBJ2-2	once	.	TGTGCCAGCAGCTTAGCGTGGCTAGCGCGAGGGTCCGGGGAGCTGTTTTTT	CASSLAWLARGSGELFF
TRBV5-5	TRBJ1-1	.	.	TGTGCCAGCAGTCAACGGGCGATGAACACTGAAGCTTTCTTT	CASSQRAMNTEAFF
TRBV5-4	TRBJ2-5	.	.	TGTGCCAGCAGCTTGGGCGGGGTTCAAGAGACCCAGTACTTC	CASSLGGVQETQYF
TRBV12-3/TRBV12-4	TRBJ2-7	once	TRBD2	TGTGCCAGCAGGACTAGCGGGGGCCACGAGCAGTACTTC	CASRTSGGHEQYF
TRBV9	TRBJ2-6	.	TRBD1	TGTGCCAGCAGCGGGGACAGGGACGGTTACTCTGGGGCCAACGTCCTGACTTTC	CASSGDRDGYSGANVLTF
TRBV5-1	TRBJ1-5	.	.	TGCGCCAGCAGCTTGGCACCAGTTGATAGCAATCAGCCCCAGCATTTT	CASSLAPVDSNQPQHF
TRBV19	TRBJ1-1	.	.	TGTGCCAGTAAGGTGCGATTGGGCACTGAAGCTTTCTTT	CASKVRLGTEAFF
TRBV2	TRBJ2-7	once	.	TGTGCCAGCTCTTGGGGAGCGGCGGGGCAGTACTTC	CASSWGAAGQYF
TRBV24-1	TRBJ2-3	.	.	TGTGCCACCAGTGATGGGAAGGGGCCCACAGATACGCAGTATTTT	CATSDGKGPTDTQYF
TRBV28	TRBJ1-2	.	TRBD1	TGTGCCAACCCGAATGAAAGGACAGGGGACGGCTACACCTTC	CANPNERTGDGYTF
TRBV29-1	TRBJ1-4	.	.	TGCAGCGTTTCTTCTGGCGGCAGCTCAACTAATGAAAAACTGTTTTTT	CSVSSGGSSTNEKLFF
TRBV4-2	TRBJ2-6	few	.	TGTGCCAGCAGCCAAGGAACTGGGGCCAACGTCCTGACTTTC	CASSQGTGANVLTF
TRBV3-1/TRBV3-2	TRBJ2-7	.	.	TGTGCCAGCAGCCAAGATACCCCAAGCGAGCAGTACTTC	CASSQDTPSEQYF
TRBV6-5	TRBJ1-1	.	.	TGTGCCAGCAGCCTAGGGGGGGACACTGAAGCTTTCTTT	CASSLGGDTEAFF
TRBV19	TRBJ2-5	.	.	TGTGCCAGTAGTCCAGGACCAAGGGGTGCCCCAGAGACCCAGTACTTC	CASSPGPRGAPETQYF
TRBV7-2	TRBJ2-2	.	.	TGTGCCAGCAGCTTAGCAGCTAACACCGGGGAGCTGTTTTTT	CASSLAANTGELFF
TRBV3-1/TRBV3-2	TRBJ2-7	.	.	TGTGCCAGCAGCCAAGAAATGGCGGACGCCTACGAGCAGTACTTC	CASSQEMADAYEQYF
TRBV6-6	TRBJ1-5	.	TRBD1	TGTGCCAGCAGACAGAACCCCGGGACAGGAGGCAAGCCCCAGCATTTT	CASRQNPGTGGKPQHF
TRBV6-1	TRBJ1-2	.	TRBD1	TGTGCCAGCAGTGAAAAAGGGACAGTCAACTATGGCTACACCTTC	CASSEKGTVNYGYTF
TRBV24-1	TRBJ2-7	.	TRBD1	TGTGCCACCTCCGGGACAGAGACCTACGAGCAGTACTTC	CATSGTETYEQYF
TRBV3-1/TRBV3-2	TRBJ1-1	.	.	TGTGCCAGCAGGTTGGACAGTCCGGGAACTGAAGCTTTCTTT	CASRLDSPGTEAFF
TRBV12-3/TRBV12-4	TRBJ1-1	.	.	TGTGCCAGCAGTTTAGGGGCAAACACTGAAGCTTTCTTT	CASSLGANTEAFF
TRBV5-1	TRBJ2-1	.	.	TGCGCCAGCAGCTTGGAGAATGAGCAGTTCTTC	CASSLENEQFF
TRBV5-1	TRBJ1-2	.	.	TGCGCCAGCAGCTTGGGGATGGTTAACTATGGCTACACCTTC	CASSLGMVNYGYTF
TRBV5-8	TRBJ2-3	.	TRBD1	TGTGCCAGCAGCCCACAGGGGTTCACAGATACGCAGTATTTT	CASSPQGFTDTQYF
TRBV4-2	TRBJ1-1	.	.	TGTGCCAGCAGCCAAGACACGAACACTGAAGCTTTCTTT	CASSQDTNTEAFF
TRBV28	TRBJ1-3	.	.	TGTGCCAGCACCGAGGGGGGGGCGAGAGAAAACACCATATATTTT	CASTEGGARENTIYF
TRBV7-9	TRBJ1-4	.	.	TGTGCCAGCAGCTTAGCCACGGGGTTTGGAGAAAAACTGTTTTTT	CASSLATGFGEKLFF
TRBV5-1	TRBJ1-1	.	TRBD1	TGCGCCAGCAGCTTTGGACATCCGAGCGGGACAGGGCCCAACACTGAAGCTTTCTTT	CASSFGHPSGTGPNTEAFF
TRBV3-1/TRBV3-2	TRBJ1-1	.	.	TGTGCCAGCAGACATAGGGGGTCCTGGGGGACTGAAGCTTTCTTT	CASRHRGSWGTEAFF